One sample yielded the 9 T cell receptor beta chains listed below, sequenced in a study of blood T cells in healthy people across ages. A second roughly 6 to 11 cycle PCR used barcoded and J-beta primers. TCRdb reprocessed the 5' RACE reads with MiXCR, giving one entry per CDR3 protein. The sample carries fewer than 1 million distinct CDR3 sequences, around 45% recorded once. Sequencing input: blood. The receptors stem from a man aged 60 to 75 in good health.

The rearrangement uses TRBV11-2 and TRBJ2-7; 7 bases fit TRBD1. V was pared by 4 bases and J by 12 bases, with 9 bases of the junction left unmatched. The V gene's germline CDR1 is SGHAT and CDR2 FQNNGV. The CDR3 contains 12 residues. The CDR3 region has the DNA TGTGCCAGCAGCTCCTGGACAGGAGTCCTGTACTTC. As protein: CASSSWTGVLYF.

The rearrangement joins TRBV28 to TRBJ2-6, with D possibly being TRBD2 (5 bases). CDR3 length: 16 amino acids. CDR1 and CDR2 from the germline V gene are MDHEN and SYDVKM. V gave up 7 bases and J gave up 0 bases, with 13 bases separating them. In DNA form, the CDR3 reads TGTGCCAGCAATCTAGCTTCTGCCTCTGGGGCCAACGTCCTGACTTTC. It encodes CASNLASASGANVLTF.

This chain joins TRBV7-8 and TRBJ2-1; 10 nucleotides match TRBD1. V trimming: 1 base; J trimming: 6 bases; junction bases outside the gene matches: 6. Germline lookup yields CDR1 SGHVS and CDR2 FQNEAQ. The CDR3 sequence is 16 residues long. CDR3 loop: CASSLESGQGTNEQFF. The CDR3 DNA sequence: TGTGCCAGCAGCTTAGAATCGGGACAGGGGACCAATGAGCAGTTCTTC.

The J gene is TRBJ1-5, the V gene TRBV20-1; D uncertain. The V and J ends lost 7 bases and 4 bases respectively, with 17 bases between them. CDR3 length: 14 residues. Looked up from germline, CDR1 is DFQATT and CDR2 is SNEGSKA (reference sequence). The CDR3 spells CSGETTEQNQPQHF. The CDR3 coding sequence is TGCAGTGGTGAGACGACGGAACAGAATCAGCCCCAGCATTTT.

CDR3 DNA: TGTGCCACCAGTGACGGGGGGGCCTTTGAGCAGTTCTTC. Translating it yields CATSDGGAFEQFF. The V and J genes are TRBV24-1 and TRBJ2-1, with 8 bases matching TRBD2. The CDR3 sequence is 13 residues long. Germline-derived CDR1 and CDR2 are KGHDR and SFDVKD. V trimming: 4 bases; J trimming: 9 bases; junction bases outside the gene matches: 4.

CDR3 in amino acids: CSANTQGISTDTQYF. The CDR3 coding sequence is TGCAGTGCTAACACACAGGGCATTAGCACAGATACGCAGTATTTT. The rearrangement joins TRBV20-1 to TRBJ2-3; TRBD1 might be the D (6 bases). The CDR3 is 15 residues long. CDR1 and CDR2 (germline): DFQATT, SNEGSKA (reference sequence). Trimming removed 4 bases at V and 0 bases at J, with 14 bases between.

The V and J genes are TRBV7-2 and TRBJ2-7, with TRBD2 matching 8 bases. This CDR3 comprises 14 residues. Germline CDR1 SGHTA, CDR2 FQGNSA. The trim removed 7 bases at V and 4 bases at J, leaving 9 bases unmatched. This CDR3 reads CASTQGLVDYEQYF. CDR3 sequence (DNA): TGTGCCAGCACCCAGGGACTAGTAGATTACGAGCAGTACTTC.

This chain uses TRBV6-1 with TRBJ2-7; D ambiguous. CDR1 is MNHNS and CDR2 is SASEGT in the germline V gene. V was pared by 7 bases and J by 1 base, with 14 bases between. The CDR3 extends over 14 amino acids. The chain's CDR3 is CASKPRQGSYEQYF. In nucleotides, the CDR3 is TGTGCCAGCAAGCCCCGGCAAGGATCCTACGAGCAGTACTTC.

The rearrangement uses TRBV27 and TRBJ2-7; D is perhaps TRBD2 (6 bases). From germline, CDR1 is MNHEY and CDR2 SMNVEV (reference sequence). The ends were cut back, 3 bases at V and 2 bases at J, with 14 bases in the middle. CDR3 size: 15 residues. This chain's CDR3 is CASSFTSRSTYEQYF. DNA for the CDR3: TGTGCCAGCAGTTTCACTAGCCGAAGTACCTACGAGCAGTACTTC.